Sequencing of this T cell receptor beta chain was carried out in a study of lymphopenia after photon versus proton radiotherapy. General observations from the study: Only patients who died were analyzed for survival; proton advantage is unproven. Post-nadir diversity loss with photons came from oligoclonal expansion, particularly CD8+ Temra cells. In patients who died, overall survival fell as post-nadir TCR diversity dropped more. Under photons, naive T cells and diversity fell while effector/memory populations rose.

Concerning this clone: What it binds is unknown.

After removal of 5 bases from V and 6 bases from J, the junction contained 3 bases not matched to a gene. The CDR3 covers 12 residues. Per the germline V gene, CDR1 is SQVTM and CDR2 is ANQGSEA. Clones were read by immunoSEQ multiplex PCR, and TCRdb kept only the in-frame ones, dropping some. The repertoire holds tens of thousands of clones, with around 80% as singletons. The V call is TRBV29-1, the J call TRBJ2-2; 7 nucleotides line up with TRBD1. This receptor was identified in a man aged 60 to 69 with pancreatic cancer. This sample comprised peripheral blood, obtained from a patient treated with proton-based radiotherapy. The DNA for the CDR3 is TGCAGCGTTTCCGACAGGGCCGGGGAGCTGTTTTTT. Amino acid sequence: CSVSDRAGELFF.